The sequence of this T cell receptor (beta chain) was determined in a study of cytomegalovirus exposure and HLA in healthy donors. The wider study: HLA-typed donors were the source of some 80 million unique TCRs, which an early data release held. Study-wide results and limits: A later analysis, which compared TCR beta chains of equal frequency, found the HLA-associated ones more clonally expanded.

The PCR used 60 Vbeta and 13 Jbeta primers. Generated by immunoSEQ multiplex PCR, the TCRdb table keeps only in-frame clones and is missing some. The table shows more than 150,000 clones, with around 81% occurring only once. The CDR3 has 15 residues. The junction had 5 bases not matched to a gene; V was cut back by 1 base and J by 3 bases. Germline V gene lookup returns CDR1 MGHRA and CDR2 YSYEKL. Only a few counts were recorded for this clone. Its target is unknown. Sequencing was done on a sample of PBMCs. This TCR derives from a woman aged 18-29 years in good health and CMV-seropositive. The gene calls are TRBV4-1 and TRBJ2-7; 8 bases map to TRBD2. The CDR3 region has the DNA TGCGCCAGCAGCCAAGGGGTTAGCGGGATCTACGAGCAGTACTTC. This encodes CASSQGVSGIYEQYF.